This T cell receptor (beta chain) originates from a study of blood T cell repertoires in COVID-19. The wider study: The analysed material was cDNA or gDNA that came from T cells, B-cell-depleted T cells, or PBMCs.

Sequenced by immunoSEQ multiplex PCR; TCRdb stores in-frame clones only, minus some. There are fewer than 300,000 clones in the sample; 75% to 90% occur only once, and more than 4% lies in the top ten. Participants were aged about 18 to 90 years from approximately 24 US areas. Cohorts were determined from participant-reported clinical history. Recovery among Cohort 3 donors was established by two negative PCRs, clearance, or symptom resolution. The receptor was derived from a woman aged 25 to 39 who had recovered from COVID-19. Sequencing was done on a sample of PBMCs or T cells enriched from blood (not recorded which).

The CDR3 nucleotides are TGTGCCAGCAGCCAAGTTACTAGCGGGAGTGAGACCCAGTACTTC. Encoded protein: CASSQVTSGSETQYF. The chain couples TRBV14 to TRBJ2-5, with 11 positions matching TRBD2. CDR3 length: 15 amino acids. The V segment lost 1 base and the J segment 5 bases; nucleotides outside the gene matches: 3. CDR1 is SGHDN, CDR2 FVKESK, per germline.